These 8 T cell receptor beta chains were sequenced from one sample in a study of cytomegalovirus exposure and HLA in healthy donors. PCR involved 60 Vbeta and 13 Jbeta primers. Data came from immunoSEQ multiplex PCR; TCRdb stores just in-frame clones and leaves some out. Of approximately 95,000 clones listed, about 78% are singletons. The specimen was PBMCs. These TCRs come from a woman in her thirties or forties in good health and CMV-seropositive.

The V call is TRBV29-1, the J call TRBJ2-7; TRBD1 matches 8 bases. Germline values: CDR1 SQVTM, CDR2 ANQGSEA. Germline trimming cut 6 bases from V and 4 bases from J; bases unmatched to any gene: 5. CDR3 size: 12 residues. CDR3 DNA sequence: TGCAGCGTGGCCGGGACAGGTTACGAGCAGTACTTC. Residues: CSVAGTGYEQYF.

In this sample, this clone turned up a few times. The chain couples TRBV18 to TRBJ2-1; TRBD2 agrees at 8 bases. The CDR3 covers 13 residues. Germline V CDR1 and CDR2: KGHSH, LQKENI. V trimming: 4 bases; J trimming: 9 bases; junction bases outside the gene matches: 5. CDR3 loop: CASSLTTSGEQFF. CDR3 coding DNA: TGTGCCAGCTCACTGACCACTAGCGGTGAGCAGTTCTTC.

V is TRBV5-1 and J is TRBJ2-3, with 10 bases aligning to TRBD2. There are 15 residues in the CDR3. The germline gives CDR1 SGHRS, CDR2 YFSETQ. V was clipped by 1 base and J by 4 bases; unmatched bases: 3. CDR3 region: CASSLPSGSSDTQYF. CDR3 in DNA: TGCGCCAGCAGCTTGCCTAGCGGGAGTTCAGATACGCAGTATTTT.

This clone was seen a few times. This chain links TRBV21-1 with TRBJ2-2; the table's D call of TRBD2 was not tested on the DNA. TRBV21-1 is an annotated pseudogene. The CDR3 runs 18 residues. The CDR3 spells CASSIGRREGPGTGELFF. CDR3 sequence (DNA): TGTGCCAGCAGCATTGGCCGGCGGGAGGGCCCGGGCACCGGGGAGCTGTTTTTT.

The V gene is TRBV28, the J gene TRBJ2-7, with D maybe TRBD2 (5 bases). From germline, CDR1 is MDHEN and CDR2 SYDVKM. CDR3 size: 13 residues. Trimming left V 7 bases short and J 1 base short, with 11 bases between. The CDR3 DNA follows: TGTGCCAGCAAATTGGGCGGGTCCTACGAGCAGTACTTC. Translated, it gives CASKLGGSYEQYF.

The genes are TRBV25-1 and TRBJ2-7, with 13 bases identical to TRBD2. J gave up 2 bases and V 3 bases, and 7 bases lay outside the gene matches. Germline loops: CDR1 MGHDK, CDR2 SYGVNS. The CDR3 extends over 17 amino acids. The DNA of the CDR3 is TGTGCCAGCAGTGATCAACCCGGACTAGCGGGGGCCTACGAGCAGTACTTC. Protein sequence: CASSDQPGLAGAYEQYF.

This clone was seen more than once but under ten times. This chain joins TRBV2 and TRBJ2-1; TRBD2 aligns across 9 bases. Germline V lookup: CDR1 SNHLY, CDR2 FYNNEI. There are 18 residues in the CDR3. V lost 6 bases, J lost 8 bases, and 20 bases stayed unmatched. Here the CDR3 DNA reads TGTGCCAGCAGCCCAGCGGCTAGCGGGACCCAGGAGGGGGATGAGCAGTTCTTC. It translates to CASSPAASGTQEGDEQFF.

The chain joins TRBV10-3 to TRBJ1-2; D not resolved. CDR3 length: 14 amino acids. Germline-derived CDR1 and CDR2 are ENHRY and SYGVKD. V was shortened by 1 base and J by 6 bases, with 12 bases between the two germline ends. The CDR3 DNA reads TGTGCCATCAGTGAGTGGCTCGTAGAGGATGGCTACACCTTC. It encodes CAISEWLVEDGYTF.